This T cell receptor (beta chain) was documented in a study of beta chain features in type 1 diabetes. Expressed TCRB transcripts were sequenced because the entire RNA isolate underwent reverse transcription. The data were produced by immunoSEQ multiplex PCR, yet TCRdb's version contains in-frame clones alone and is incomplete. The sample records under 300,000 clones, about 30% being singletons. This clone was found many times. The sequencing input was central memory CD4+ T cells from blood. The sequence was collected from a man younger than 40 in good health.

The CDR3 region has the DNA TGTGCCAGCAGCGTAGCACCCAACTACGAGCAGTACTTC. It specifies CASSVAPNYEQYF. This rearrangement joins TRBV9 to TRBJ2-7, with D unclear. From germline, CDR1 is SGDLS and CDR2 YYNGEE. This CDR3 has 13 amino acids. With 0 bases removed from V and 3 bases from J, the gap between germline ends came to 7 bases.